The rows below give T cell receptor beta chains drawn from one sample of a study of blood T cells in healthy people across ages. TCRdb reanalysed the 5' RACE reads using MiXCR and keeps one entry per CDR3 protein. The repertoire holds 1.5 million to 2 million distinct CDR3 sequences, with 28% as singletons. The sample consisted of blood. The receptors come from a woman aged 25 to 39 in good health. Both conserved end residues are part of each CDR3. Fields, in order: D gene, J gene, clone size, V gene, CDR3 DNA, CDR3 protein. A D gene is named only where the DNA matches it firmly. Clone size is given for some rows only: seen once, a few or many times, or a class if the clone is expanded.

- | TRBJ1-1 | - | TRBV28 | TGTGCCAGCAGTTTGGAGTTCAGGGATAACACTGAAGCTTTCTTT | CASSLEFRDNTEAFF
- | TRBJ1-1 | - | TRBV7-9 | TGTGCCAGCAGCCTGGAGGTGGTCCATGTAGGGGCTGAAGCTTTCTTT | CASSLEVVHVGAEAFF
- | TRBJ1-1 | - | TRBV7-8 | TGTGCCAGCCTAGGGGGGCGAGTCACTGAAGCTTTCTTT | CASLGGRVTEAFF
- | TRBJ2-3 | - | TRBV20-1 | TGCAGTGTACCGAAGGCGCGATGGGATACAGATACGCAGTATTTT | CSVPKARWDTDTQYF
- | TRBJ2-1 | - | TRBV7-2 | TGTGCCAGCAGCTTAGGTCAGGCCCTTGAGCAGTTCTTC | CASSLGQALEQFF
- | TRBJ2-3 | few | TRBV19 | TGTGCCAGTAGTTTCGGACAGCTTCCAGATACGCAGTATTTT | CASSFGQLPDTQYF
TRBD2 | TRBJ2-1 | few | TRBV24-1 | TGTGCCACCAGTGTAGGCGGGAGCCTGGATGAGCAGTTCTTC | CATSVGGSLDEQFF
- | TRBJ2-6 | - | TRBV12-3/TRBV12-4 | TGTGCCAGCAGTTTTGGAGGGGAGGTCCTGACTTTC | CASSFGGEVLTF
- | TRBJ2-5 | many | TRBV21-1 | TGTGCCAGCAGCATCGTAGGGAGACAAGAGACCCAGTACTTC | CASSIVGRQETQYF
TRBD1 | TRBJ1-2 | once | TRBV7-9 | TGTGCCAGCAGCTCCACCGACAGGGCCTCTGGCTACACCTTC | CASSSTDRASGYTF
TRBD2 | TRBJ2-1 | many | TRBV7-9 | TGTGCCAGCAGCTTACGGGGGGTAGTCGATGAGCAGTTCTTC | CASSLRGVVDEQFF